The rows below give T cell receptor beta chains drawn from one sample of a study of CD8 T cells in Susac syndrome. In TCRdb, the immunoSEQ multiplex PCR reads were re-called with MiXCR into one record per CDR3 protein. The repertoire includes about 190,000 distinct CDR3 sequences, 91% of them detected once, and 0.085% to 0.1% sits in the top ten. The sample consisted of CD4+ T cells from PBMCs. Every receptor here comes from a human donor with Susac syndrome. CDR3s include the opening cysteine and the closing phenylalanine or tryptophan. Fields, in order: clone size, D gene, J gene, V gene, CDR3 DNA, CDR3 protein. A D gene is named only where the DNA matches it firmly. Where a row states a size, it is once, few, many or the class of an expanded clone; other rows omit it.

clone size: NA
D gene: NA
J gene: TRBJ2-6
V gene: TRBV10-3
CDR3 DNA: TGTGCCATCAGTGAAGGGGCTCCTGGGGCCAACGTCCTGACTTTC
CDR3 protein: CAISEGAPGANVLTF

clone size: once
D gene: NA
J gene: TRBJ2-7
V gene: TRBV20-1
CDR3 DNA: TGCAGTGCTAGTCCCGCTTTCGAGCAGTACTTC
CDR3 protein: CSASPAFEQYF

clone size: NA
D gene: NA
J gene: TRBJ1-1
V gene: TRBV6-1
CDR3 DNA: TGTGCCAGCAGTGATGGTACAGAGATGAACACTGAAGCTTTCTTT
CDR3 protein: CASSDGTEMNTEAFF

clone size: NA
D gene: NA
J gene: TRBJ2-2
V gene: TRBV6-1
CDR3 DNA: TGTGCCAGCAGTGGGGTGAACACCGGGGAGCTGTTTTTT
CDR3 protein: CASSGVNTGELFF

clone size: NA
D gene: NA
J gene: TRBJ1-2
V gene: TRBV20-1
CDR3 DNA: TGCAGTGCTGAGGGTGTAGGCTATGGCTACACCTTC
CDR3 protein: CSAEGVGYGYTF

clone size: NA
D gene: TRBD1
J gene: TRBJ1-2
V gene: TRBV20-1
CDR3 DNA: TGCAGTGCTAGACCGGGGGCCAGGGGGCGAAACTATGGCTACACCTTC
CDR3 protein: CSARPGARGRNYGYTF

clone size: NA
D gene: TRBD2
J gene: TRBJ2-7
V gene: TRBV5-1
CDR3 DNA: TGCGCCAGCAGCTCCTCAGCGGGGGGGCCCCACGAGCAGTACTTC
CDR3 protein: CASSSSAGGPHEQYF

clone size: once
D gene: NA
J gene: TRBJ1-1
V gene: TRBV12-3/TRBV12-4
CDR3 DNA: TGTGCCAGCAGTCCCGTGGGGGGCAGGGTAAACACTGAAGCTTTCTTT
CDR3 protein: CASSPVGGRVNTEAFF

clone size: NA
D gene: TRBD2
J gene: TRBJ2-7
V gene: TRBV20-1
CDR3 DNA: TGCAGTGCTAGTCTAGCGGGTCCCTACGAGCAGTACTTC
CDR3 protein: CSASLAGPYEQYF

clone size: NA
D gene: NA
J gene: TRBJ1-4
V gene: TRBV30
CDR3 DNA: TGTGCCTGCGGACAGACAACTAATGAAAAACTGTTTTTT
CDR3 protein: CACGQTTNEKLFF

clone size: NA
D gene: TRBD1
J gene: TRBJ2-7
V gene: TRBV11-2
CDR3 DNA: TGTGCCAGCAGCTTGGACAGGAGAAACTACGAGCAGTACTTC
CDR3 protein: CASSLDRRNYEQYF

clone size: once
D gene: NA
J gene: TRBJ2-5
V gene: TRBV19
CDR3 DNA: TGTGCCAGTAGTACACAGGGTATTGAGACCCAGTACTTC
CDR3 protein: CASSTQGIETQYF

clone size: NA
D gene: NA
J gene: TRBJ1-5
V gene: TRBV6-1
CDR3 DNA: TGTGCCAGCAGTCCCCCTATATTTTTGAATAATCAGCCCCAGCATTTT
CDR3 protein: CASSPPIFLNNQPQHF

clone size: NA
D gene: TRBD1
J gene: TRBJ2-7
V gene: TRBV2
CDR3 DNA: TGTGCCAGCAAACCTGGGACAGGGAAAACCTACGAGCAGTACTTC
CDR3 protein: CASKPGTGKTYEQYF

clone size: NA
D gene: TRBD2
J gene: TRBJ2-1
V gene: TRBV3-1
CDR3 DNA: TGTGCCAGCAGCCAAGCCAGCGGGACTCGCTCCTACAATGAGCAGTTCTTC
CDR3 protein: CASSQASGTRSYNEQFF

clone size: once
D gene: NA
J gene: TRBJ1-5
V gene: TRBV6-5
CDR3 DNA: TGTGCCAGCAGTGAACTGGAGAATCAGCCCCAGCATTTT
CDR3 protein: CASSELENQPQHF

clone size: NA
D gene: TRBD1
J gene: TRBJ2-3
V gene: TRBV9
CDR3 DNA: TGTGCCAGCAGCGTGACAGGGGTTAGCACAGATACGCAGTATTTT
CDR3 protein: CASSVTGVSTDTQYF

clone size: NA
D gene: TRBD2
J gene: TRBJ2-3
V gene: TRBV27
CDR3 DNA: TGTGCCAGCAGTTTGTTGCCGGCGGGAGCGGCAACAGATACGCAGTATTTT
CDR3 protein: CASSLLPAGAATDTQYF

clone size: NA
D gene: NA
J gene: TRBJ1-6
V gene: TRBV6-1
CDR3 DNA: TGTGCCAGCAGTGAAGCGCCCCAGGGCAACCATTCACCCCTCCACTTT
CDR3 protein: CASSEAPQGNHSPLHF

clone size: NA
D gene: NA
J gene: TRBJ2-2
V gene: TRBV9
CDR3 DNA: TGTGCCAGCAGCCGAAACATAGGGTCTGAGACCACCGGGGAGCTGTTTTTT
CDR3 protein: CASSRNIGSETTGELFF

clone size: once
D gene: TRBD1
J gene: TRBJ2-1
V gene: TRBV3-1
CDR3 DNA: TGTGCCAGCAGCCGGGACAGGGGGTTTTCGTTCTTC
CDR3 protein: CASSRDRGFSFF

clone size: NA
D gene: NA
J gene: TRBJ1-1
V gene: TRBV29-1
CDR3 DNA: TGCAGCGTTAAGGGTATGAACACTGAAGCTTTCTTT
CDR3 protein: CSVKGMNTEAFF

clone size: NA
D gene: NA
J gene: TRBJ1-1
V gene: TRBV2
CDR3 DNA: TGTGCCAGCAGAGAAAATGGAAGGGGGACTGAAGCTTTCTTT
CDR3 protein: CASRENGRGTEAFF

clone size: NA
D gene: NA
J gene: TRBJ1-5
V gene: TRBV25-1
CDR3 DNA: TGTGCCAGCGAGGCCGGTGCCGCGGGGGAATTGCAGCCCCAGCATTTT
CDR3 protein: CASEAGAAGELQPQHF

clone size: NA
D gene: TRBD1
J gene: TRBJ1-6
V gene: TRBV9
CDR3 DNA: TGTGCCAGCAGCGTAGAGGGACAGGGGAATTCACCCCTCCACTTT
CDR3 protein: CASSVEGQGNSPLHF

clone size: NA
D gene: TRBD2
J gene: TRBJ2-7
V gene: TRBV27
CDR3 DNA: TGTGCCAGCAGTGCACTAGCGGGAGGAACCGAGCAGTACTTC
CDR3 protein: CASSALAGGTEQYF

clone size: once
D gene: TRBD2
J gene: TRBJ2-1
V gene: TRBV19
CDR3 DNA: TGTGCCAGTAGGCGACTAGCCGATTCGTACAATGAGCAGTTCTTC
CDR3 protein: CASRRLADSYNEQFF

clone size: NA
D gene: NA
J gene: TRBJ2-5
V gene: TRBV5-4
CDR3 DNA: TGTGCCAGCAGCTTGGGGGTATCCGGCAGGACCTACAAGGAGACCCAGTACTTC
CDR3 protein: CASSLGVSGRTYKETQYF

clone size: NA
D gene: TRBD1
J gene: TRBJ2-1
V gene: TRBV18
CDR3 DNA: TGTGCCAGCTCACCGAACGGCGGACAGGGGCCCCTGTCCTACAATGAGCAGTTCTTC
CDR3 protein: CASSPNGGQGPLSYNEQFF

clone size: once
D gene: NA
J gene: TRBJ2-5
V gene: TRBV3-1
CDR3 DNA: TGTGCCAGCAGCCCAGGAGTCACTTCGGAGCGGGAGACCCAGTACTTC
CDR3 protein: CASSPGVTSERETQYF

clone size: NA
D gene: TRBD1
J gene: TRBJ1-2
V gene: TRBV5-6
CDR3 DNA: TGTGCCAGCAGCTTTTTATCCGGGACAGGGAGTGATTTTACCTTC
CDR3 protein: CASSFLSGTGSDFTF

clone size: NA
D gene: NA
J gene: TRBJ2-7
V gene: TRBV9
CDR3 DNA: TGTGCCAGCAGCGTAGTTCCAGGGGCGACCTACGAGCAGTACTTC
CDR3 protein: CASSVVPGATYEQYF

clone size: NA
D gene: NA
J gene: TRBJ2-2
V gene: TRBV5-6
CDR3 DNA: TGTGCCAGCAGCCTTCCGGGCGGGGCCCCCACCGGGGAGCTGTTTTTT
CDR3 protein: CASSLPGGAPTGELFF

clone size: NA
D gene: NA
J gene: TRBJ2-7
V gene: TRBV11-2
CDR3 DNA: TGTGCCAGCAGCTTAGATTTGGCTAGCTACGAGCAGTACTTC
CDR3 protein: CASSLDLASYEQYF

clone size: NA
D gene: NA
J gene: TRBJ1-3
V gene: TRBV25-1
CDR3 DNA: TGTGCCAGTAGAAAGAGCTCTGGAAACACCATATATTTT
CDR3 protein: CASRKSSGNTIYF

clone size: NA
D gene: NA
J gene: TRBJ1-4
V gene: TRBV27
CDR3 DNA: TGTGCCAGCAGTTTTCAGTCGGCAGGGGAGGATGAAAAACTGTTTTTT
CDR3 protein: CASSFQSAGEDEKLFF

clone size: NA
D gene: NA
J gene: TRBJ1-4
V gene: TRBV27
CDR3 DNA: TGTGCCAGCAGTTTGTGGCAGCATAATGAAAAACTGTTTTTT
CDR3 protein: CASSLWQHNEKLFF

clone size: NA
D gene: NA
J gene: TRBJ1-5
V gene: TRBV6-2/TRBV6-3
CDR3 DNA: TGTGCCAGCAGTTACGGGCAGACCTACGGTCAGCCCCAGCATTTT
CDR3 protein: CASSYGQTYGQPQHF

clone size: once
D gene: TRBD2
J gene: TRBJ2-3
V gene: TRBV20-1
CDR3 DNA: TGCAGTGCTAGAGAAAAGGCTAGCGGGGGAGATACGCAGTATTTT
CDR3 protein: CSAREKASGGDTQYF

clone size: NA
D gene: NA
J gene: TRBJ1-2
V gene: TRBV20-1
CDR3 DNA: TGCAGTGCTAGAGTCCATGGACAGAAGGCGTATGGCTACACCTTC
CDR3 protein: CSARVHGQKAYGYTF

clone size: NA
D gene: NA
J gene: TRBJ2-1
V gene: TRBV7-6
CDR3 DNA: TGTGCCAGCAGCTTAGCGGGGGCTGAGCAGTTCTTC
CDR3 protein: CASSLAGAEQFF

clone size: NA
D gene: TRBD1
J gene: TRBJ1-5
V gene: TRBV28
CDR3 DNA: TGTGCCAGCAGGGGAGGACAGGCTAGCAATCAGCCCCAGCATTTT
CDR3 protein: CASRGGQASNQPQHF

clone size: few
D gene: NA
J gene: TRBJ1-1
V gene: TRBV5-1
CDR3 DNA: TGCGCCAGCAGCTTGATTCTGGGCTCGACCAACACTGAAGCTTTCTTT
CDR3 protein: CASSLILGSTNTEAFF

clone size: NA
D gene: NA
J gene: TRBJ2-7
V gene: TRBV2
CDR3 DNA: TGTGCCAGCCAGAAGGGTGCCCCCTACGAGCAGTACTTC
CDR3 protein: CASQKGAPYEQYF

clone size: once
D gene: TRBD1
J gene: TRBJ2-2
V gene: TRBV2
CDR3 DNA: TGTGCCAGCAGCCAGTCCACAGGGGGAATGGGGACCGGGGAGCTGTTTTTT
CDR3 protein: CASSQSTGGMGTGELFF

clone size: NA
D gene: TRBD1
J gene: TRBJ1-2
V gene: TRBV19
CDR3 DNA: TGTGCCAGTATCCAAGCCACAGGGGACGGCTACACCTTC
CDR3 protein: CASIQATGDGYTF